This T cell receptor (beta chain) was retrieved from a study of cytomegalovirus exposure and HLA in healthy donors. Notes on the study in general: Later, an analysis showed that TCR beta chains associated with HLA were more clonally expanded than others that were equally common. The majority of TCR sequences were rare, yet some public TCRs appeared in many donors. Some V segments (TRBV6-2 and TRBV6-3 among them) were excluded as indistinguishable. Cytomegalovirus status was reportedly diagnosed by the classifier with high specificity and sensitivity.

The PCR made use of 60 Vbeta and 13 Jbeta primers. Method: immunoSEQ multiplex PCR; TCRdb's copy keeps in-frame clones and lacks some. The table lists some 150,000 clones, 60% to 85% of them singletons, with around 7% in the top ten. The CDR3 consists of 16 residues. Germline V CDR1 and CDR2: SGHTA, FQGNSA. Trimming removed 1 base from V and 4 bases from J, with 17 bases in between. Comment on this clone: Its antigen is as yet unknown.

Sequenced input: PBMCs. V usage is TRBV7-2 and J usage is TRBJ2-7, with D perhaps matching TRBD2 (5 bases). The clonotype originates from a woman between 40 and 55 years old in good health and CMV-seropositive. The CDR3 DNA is TGTGCCAGCAGCTTAGACGGTTTGAGGGCGAGGTACGAGCAGTACTTC. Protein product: CASSLDGLRARYEQYF.